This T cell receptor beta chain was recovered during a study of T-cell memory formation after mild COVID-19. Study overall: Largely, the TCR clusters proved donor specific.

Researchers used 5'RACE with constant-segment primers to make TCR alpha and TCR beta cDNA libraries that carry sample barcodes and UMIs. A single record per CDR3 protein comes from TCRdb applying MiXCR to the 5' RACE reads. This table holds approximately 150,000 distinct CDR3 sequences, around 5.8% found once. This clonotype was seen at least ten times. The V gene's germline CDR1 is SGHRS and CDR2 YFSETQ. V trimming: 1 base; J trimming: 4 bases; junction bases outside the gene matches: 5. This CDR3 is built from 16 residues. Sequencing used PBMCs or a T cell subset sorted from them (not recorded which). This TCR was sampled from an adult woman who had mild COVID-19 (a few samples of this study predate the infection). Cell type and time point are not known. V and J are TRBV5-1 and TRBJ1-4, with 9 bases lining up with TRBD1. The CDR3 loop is CASSLTGGLSNEKLFF. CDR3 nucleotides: TGCGCCAGCAGCTTGACAGGGGGCTTGAGTAATGAAAAACTGTTTTTT.